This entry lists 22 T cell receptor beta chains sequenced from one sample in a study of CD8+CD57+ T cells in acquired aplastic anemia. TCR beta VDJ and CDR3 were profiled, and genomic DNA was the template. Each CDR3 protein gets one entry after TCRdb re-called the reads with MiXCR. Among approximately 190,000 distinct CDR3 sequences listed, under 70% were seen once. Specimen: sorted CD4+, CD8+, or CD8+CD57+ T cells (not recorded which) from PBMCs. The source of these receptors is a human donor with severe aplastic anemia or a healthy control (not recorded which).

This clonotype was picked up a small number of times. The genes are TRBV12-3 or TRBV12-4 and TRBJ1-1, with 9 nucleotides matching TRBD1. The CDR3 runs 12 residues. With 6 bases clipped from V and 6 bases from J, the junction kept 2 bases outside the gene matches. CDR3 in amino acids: CASRRTGAEAFF. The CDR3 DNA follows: TGTGCCAGCAGGAGGACAGGGGCTGAAGCTTTCTTT.

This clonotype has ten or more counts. The CDR3 coding sequence is TGCGCCAGCAGCTCAGGTCGGGGCTCCTACGAGCAGTACTTC. It encodes CASSSGRGSYEQYF. The V and J genes are TRBV4-3 and TRBJ2-7; TRBD2 might be the D (5 bases). The V gene lost 5 bases and the J gene lost 0 bases, with 11 bases spanning the gap. Germline CDR1 reads LGHNA; CDR2 reads YSLEER. This CDR3 comprises 14 residues.

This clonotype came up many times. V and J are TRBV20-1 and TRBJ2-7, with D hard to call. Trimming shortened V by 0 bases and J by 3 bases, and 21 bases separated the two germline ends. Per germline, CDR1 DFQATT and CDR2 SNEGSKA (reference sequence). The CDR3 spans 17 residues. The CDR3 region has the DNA TGCAGTGCTAGAGATAGGCAGTTCCCGGGTTTGGTCTACGAGCAGTACTTC. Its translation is CSARDRQFPGLVYEQYF.

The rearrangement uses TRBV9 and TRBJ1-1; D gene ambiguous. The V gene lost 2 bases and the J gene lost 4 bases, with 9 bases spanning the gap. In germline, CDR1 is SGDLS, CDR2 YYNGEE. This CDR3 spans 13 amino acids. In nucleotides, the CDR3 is TGTGCCAGCAGCGTTTCCCGGGTCACTGAAGCTTTCTTT. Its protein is CASSVSRVTEAFF. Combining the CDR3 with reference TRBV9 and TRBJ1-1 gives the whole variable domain DSGVTQTPKHLITATGQRVTLRCSPRSGDLSVYWYQQSLDQGLQFLIQYYNGEERAKGNILERFSAQQFPDLHSELNLSSLELGDSALYFCASSVSRVTEAFFGQGTRLTVV.

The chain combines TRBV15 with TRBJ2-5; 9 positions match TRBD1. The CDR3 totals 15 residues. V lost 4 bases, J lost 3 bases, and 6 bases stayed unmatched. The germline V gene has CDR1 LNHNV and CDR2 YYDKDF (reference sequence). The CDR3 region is CATSTGQGMEETQYF. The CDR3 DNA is TGTGCCACCAGCACTGGACAGGGGATGGAAGAGACCCAGTACTTC.

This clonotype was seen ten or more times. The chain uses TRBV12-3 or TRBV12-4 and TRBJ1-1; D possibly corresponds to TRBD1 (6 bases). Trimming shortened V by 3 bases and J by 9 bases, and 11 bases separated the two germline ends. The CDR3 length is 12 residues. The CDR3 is CASSFGGRQAFF. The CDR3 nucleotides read TGTGCCAGCAGTTTTGGGGGCCGGCAAGCTTTCTTT.

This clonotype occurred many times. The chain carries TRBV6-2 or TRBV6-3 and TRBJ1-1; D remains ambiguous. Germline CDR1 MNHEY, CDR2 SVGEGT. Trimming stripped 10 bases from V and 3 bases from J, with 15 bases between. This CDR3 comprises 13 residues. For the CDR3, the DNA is TGTGCCACAGATATCCAGGACCACACTGAAGCTTTCTTT. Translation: CATDIQDHTEAFF.

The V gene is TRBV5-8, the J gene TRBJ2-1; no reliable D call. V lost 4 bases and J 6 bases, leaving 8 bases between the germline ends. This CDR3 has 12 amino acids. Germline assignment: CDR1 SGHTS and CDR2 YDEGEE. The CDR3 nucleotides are TGTGCCAGCAGCGGAGAAGGCAATGAGCAGTTCTTC. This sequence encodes CASSGEGNEQFF. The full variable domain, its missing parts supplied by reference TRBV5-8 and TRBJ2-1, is EAGVTQSPTHLIKTRGQQATLRCSPISGHTSVYWYQQALGLGLQFLLWYDEGEERNRGNFPPRFSGRQFPNYSSELNVNALELEDSALYLCASSGEGNEQFFGPGTRLTVL.

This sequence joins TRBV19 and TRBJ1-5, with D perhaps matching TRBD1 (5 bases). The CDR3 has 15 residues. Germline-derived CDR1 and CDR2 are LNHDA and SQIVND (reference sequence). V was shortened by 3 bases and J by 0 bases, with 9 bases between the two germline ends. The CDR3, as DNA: TGTGCCAGTAGTATGGGGGATTATAGCAATCAGCCCCAGCATTTT. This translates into CASSMGDYSNQPQHF.

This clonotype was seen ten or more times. CDR3 residues: CASSRQGFNSGNTIYF. CDR3 DNA sequence: TGTGCCAGCAGCCGGCAGGGTTTCAACTCTGGAAACACCATATATTTT. The rearrangement joins TRBV14 to TRBJ1-3, with D possibly being TRBD1 (5 bases). The germline CDR1 and CDR2 sequences are SGHDN and FVKESK. V was trimmed by 4 bases and J by 0 bases, leaving 13 bases between them. This CDR3 has 16 residues.

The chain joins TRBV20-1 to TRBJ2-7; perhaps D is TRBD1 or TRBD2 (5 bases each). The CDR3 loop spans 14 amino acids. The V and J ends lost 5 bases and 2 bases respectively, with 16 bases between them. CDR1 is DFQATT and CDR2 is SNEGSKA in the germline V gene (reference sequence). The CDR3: CSARGALGAYEQYF. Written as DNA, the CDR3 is TGCAGTGCTCGAGGGGCCCTCGGCGCCTACGAGCAGTACTTC.

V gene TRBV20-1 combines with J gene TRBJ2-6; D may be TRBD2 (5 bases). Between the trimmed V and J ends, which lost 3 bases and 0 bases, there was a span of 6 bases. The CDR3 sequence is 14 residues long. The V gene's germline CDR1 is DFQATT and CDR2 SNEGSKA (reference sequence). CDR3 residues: CSARRDSGANVLTF. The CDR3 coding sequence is TGCAGTGCTAGGAGGGACTCTGGGGCCAACGTCCTGACTTTC.

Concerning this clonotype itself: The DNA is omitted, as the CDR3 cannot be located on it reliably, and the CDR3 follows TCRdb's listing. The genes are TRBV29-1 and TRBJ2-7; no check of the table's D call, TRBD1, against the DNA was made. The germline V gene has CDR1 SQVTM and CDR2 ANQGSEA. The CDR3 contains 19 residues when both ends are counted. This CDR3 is CSLFLCQLTTITGKYEQYF.

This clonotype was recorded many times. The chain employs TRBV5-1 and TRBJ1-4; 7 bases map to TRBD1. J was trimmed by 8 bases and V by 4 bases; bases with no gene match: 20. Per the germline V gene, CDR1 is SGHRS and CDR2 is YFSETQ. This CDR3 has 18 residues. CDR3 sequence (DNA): TGCGCCAGCAGCCTGAATTACAAGCTTACAGGGGCCGGGGAAAAACTGTTTTTT. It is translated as CASSLNYKLTGAGEKLFF.

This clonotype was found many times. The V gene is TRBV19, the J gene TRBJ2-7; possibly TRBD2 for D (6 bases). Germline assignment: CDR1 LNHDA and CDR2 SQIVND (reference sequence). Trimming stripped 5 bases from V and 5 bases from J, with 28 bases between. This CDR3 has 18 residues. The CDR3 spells CASSPLPGTLGIVHEQYF. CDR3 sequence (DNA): TGTGCCAGTAGTCCACTCCCCGGGACTTTAGGGATCGTCCACGAGCAGTACTTC.

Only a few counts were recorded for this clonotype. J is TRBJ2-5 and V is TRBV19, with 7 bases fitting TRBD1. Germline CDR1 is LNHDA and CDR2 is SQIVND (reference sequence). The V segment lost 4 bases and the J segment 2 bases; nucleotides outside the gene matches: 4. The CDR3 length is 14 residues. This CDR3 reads CASSKQGWQETQYF. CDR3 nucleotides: TGTGCCAGTAGTAAACAGGGGTGGCAAGAGACCCAGTACTTC.

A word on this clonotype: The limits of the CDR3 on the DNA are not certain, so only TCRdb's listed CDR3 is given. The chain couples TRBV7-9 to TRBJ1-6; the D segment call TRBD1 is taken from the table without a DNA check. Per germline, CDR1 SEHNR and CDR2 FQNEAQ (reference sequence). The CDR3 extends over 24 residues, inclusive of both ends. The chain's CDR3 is CASSHLGQSYFCASSDRDNSPLHF.

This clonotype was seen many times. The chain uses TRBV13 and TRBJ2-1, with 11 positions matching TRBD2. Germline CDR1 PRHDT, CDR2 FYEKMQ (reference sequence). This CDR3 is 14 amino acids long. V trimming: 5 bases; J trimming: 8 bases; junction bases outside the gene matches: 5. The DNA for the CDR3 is TGTGCCAGCAGCCTACTAGCGGGGGACTATGAGCAGTTCTTC. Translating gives CASSLLAGDYEQFF. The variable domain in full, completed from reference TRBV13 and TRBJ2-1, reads AAGVIQSPRHLIKEKRETATLKCYPIPRHDTVYWYQQGPGQDPQFLISFYEKMQSDKGSIPDRFSAQQFSDYHSELNMSSLELGDSALYFCASSLLAGDYEQFFGPGTRLTVL.

The CDR3 DNA is TGTGCCAGCAGCAATGACAGGACCCAAGAGACCCAGTACTTC. It specifies CASSNDRTQETQYF. V usage is TRBV7-9 and J usage is TRBJ2-5; possible D gene TRBD1, 6 bases. Germline V gene lookup returns CDR1 SEHNR and CDR2 FQNEAQ (reference sequence). Trimming removed 5 bases from V and 1 base from J, with 11 bases in between. The CDR3 spans 14 residues.

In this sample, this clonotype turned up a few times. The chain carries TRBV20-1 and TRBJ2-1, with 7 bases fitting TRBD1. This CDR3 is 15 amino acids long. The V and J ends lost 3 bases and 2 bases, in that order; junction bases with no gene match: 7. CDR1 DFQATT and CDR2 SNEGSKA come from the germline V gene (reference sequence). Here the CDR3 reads CSASDIQGTYNEQFF. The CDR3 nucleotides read TGCAGTGCTAGCGACATACAGGGGACCTACAATGAGCAGTTCTTC.

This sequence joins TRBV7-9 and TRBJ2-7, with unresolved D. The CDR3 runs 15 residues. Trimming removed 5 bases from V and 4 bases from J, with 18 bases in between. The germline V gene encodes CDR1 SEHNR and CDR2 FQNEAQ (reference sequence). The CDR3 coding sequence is TGTGCCAGCAGCAAACAGCACCAGCTCCTGTACGAGCAGTACTTC. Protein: CASSKQHQLLYEQYF.

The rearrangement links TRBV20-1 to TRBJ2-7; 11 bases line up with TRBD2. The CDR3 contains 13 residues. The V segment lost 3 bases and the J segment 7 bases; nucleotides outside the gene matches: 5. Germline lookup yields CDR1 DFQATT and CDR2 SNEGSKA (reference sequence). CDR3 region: CSARLAGGGEQYF. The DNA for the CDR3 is TGCAGTGCTAGGCTAGCGGGGGGTGGGGAGCAGTACTTC.